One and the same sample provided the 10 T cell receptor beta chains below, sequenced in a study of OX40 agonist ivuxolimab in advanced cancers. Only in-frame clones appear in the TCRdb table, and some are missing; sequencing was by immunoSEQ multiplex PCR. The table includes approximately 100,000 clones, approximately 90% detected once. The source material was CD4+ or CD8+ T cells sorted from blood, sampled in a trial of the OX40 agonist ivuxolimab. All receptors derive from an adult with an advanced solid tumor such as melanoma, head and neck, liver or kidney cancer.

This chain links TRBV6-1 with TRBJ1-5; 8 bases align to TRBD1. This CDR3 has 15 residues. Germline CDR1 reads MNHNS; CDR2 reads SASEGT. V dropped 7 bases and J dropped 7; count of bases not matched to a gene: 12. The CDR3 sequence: CASTMGQVGGQPQHF. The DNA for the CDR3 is TGTGCCAGCACCATGGGACAGGTGGGCGGGCAGCCCCAGCATTTT.

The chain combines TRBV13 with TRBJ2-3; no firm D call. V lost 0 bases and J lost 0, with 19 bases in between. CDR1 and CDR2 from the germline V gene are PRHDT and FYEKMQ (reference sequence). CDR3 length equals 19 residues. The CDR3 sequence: CASSLGTGYDNTSTDTQYF. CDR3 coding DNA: TGTGCCAGCAGCTTAGGAACGGGCTACGACAACACAAGCACAGATACGCAGTATTTT.

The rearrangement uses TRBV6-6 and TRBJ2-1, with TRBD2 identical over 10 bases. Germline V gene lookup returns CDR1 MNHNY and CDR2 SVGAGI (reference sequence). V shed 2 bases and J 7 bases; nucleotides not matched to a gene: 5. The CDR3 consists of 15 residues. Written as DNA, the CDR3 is TGTGCCAGCAGTTACGAGCGGGAGGGCCGTAATGAGCAGTTCTTC. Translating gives CASSYEREGRNEQFF.

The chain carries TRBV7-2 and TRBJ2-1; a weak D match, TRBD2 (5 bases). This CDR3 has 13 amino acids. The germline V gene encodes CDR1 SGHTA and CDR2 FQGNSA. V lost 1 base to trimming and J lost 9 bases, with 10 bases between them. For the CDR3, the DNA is TGTGCCAGCAGCTTAGGGGGAGTATCTGAGCAGTTCTTC. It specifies CASSLGGVSEQFF.

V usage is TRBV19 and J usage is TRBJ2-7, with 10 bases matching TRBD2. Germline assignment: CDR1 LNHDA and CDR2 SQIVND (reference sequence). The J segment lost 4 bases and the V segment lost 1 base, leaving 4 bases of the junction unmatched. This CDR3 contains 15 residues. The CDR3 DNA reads TGTGCCAGTAGTATAGCGGCTAGCGGGAGATACGAGCAGTACTTC. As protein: CASSIAASGRYEQYF.

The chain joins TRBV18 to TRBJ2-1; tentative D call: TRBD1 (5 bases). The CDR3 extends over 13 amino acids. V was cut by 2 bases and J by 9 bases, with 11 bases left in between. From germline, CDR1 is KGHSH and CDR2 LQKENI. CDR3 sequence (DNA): TGTGCCAGCTCACCAGGGGCGATGGGTGAGCAGTTCTTC. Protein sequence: CASSPGAMGEQFF.

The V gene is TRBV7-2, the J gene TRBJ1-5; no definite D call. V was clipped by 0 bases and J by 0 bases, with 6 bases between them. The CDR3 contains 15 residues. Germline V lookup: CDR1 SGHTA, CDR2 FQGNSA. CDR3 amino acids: CASSLAGNSNQPQHF. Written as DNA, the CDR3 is TGTGCCAGCAGCTTAGCGGGAAATAGCAATCAGCCCCAGCATTTT.

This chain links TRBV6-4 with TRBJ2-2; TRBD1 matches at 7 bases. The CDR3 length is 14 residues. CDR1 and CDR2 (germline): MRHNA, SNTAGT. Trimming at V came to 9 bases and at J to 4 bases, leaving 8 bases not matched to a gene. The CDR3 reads CASARQGTTGELFF. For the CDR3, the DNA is TGTGCCAGTGCGAGACAGGGAACCACCGGGGAGCTGTTTTTT.

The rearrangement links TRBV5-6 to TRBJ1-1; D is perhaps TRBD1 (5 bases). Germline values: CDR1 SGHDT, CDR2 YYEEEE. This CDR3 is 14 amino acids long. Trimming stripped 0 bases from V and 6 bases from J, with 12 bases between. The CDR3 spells CASSLGAGRAEAFF. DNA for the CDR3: TGTGCCAGCAGCTTGGGGGCAGGGAGGGCTGAAGCTTTCTTT.

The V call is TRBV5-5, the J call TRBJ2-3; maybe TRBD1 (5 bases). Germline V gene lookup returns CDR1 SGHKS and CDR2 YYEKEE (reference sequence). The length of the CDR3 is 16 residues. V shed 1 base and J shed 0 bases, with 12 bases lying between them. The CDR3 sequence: CASSLRARASTDTQYF. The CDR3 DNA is TGTGCCAGCAGCTTGAGGGCCAGGGCAAGCACAGATACGCAGTATTTT.